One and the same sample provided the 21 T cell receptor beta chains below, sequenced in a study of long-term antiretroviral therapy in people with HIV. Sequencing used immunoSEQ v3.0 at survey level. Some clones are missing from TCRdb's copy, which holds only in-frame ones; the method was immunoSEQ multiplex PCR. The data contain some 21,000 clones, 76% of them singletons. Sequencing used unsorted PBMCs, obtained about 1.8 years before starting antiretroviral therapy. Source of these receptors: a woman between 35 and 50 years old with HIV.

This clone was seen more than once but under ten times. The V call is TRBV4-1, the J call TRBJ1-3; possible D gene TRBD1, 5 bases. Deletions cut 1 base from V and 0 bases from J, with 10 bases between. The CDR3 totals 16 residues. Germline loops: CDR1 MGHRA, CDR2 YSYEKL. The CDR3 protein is CASSQGRTSSGNTIYF. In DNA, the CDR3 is TGCGCCAGCAGCCAAGGACGGACAAGCTCTGGAAACACCATATATTTT.

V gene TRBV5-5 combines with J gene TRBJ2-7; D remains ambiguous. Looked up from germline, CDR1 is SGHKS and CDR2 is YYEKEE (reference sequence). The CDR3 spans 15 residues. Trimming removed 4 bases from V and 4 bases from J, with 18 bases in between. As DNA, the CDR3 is TGTGCCAGCAGCCCGAGTGAGGACGGCGTTTACGAGCAGTACTTC. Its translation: CASSPSEDGVYEQYF.

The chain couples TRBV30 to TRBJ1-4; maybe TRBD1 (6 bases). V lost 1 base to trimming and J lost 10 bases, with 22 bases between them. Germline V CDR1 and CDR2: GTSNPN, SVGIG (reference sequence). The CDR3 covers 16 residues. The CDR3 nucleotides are TGTGCCTGGAGTGACGACGGGGGCTTGAATCCGGGAAAACTGTTTTTT. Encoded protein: CAWSDDGGLNPGKLFF.

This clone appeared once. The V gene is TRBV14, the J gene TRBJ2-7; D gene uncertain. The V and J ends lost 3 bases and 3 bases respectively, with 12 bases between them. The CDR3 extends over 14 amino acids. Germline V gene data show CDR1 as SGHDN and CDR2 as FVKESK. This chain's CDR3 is CASSHLGQIYEQYF. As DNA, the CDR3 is TGTGCCAGCAGCCACCTCGGGCAGATCTACGAGCAGTACTTC.

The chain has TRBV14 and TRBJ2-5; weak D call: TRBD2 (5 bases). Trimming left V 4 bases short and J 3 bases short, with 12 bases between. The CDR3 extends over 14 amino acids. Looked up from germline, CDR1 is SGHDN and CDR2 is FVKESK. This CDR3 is CASSRQAGKETQYF. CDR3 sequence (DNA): TGTGCCAGCAGCCGCCAGGCGGGTAAAGAGACCCAGTACTTC.

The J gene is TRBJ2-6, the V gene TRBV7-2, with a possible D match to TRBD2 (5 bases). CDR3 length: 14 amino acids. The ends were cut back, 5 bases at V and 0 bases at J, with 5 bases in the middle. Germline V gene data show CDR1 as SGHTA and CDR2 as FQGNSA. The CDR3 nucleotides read TGTGCCAGCAGCGGGAGCTCTGGGGCCAACGTCCTGACTTTC. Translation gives CASSGSSGANVLTF. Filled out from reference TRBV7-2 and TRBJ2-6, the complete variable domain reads GAGVSQSPSNKVTEKGKDVELRCDPISGHTALYWYRQSLGQGLEFLIYFQGNSAPDKSGLPSDRFSAERTGGSVSTLTIQRTQQEDSAVYLCASSGSSGANVLTFGAGSRLTVL.

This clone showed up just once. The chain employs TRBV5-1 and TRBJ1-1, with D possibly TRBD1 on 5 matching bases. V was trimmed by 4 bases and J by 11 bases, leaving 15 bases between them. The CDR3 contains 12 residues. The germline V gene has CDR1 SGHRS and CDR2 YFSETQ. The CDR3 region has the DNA TGCGCCAGCAGCCTCCAAGGGGCGCAGGCTTTCTTT. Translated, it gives CASSLQGAQAFF.

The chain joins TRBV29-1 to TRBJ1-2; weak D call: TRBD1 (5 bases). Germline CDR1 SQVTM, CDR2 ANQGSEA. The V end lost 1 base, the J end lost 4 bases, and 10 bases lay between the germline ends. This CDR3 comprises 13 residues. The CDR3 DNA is TGCAGCGTTGAAGTGGGGACGGCCTATGGCTACACCTTC. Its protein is CSVEVGTAYGYTF.

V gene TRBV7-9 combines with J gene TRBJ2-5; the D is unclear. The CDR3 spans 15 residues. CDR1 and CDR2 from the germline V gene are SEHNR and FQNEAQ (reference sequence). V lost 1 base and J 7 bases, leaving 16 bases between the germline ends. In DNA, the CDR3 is TGTGCCAGCAGCTTAGACGCGATGATTCTTGTGACCCAGTACTTC. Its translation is CASSLDAMILVTQYF.

The CDR3 is CASSAGQGTDTQYF. CDR3 bases: TGTGCCAGCAGTGCAGGACAGGGCACAGATACGCAGTATTTT. The chain couples TRBV2 to TRBJ2-3, with TRBD1 matching over 7 bases. There are 14 residues in the CDR3. J lost 1 base, V lost 4 bases, and 2 bases had no gene match. Germline CDR1 and CDR2: SNHLY and FYNNEI.

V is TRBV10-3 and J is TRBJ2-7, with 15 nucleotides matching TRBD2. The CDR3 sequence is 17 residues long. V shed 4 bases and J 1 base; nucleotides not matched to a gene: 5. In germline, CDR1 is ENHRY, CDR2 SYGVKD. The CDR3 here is CAISAGLAGGLSYEQYF. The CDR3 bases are TGTGCCATCAGTGCGGGACTAGCGGGAGGACTATCCTACGAGCAGTACTTC.

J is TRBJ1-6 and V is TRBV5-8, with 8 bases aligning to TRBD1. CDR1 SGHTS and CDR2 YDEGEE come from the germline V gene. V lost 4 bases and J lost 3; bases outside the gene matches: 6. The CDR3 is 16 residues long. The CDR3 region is CASSPVGTGYNSPLHF. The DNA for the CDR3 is TGTGCCAGCAGCCCGGTCGGGACAGGCTATAATTCACCCCTCCACTTT. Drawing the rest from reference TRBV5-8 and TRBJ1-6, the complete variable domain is EAGVTQSPTHLIKTRGQQATLRCSPISGHTSVYWYQQALGLGLQFLLWYDEGEERNRGNFPPRFSGRQFPNYSSELNVNALELEDSALYLCASSPVGTGYNSPLHFGNGTRLTVT.

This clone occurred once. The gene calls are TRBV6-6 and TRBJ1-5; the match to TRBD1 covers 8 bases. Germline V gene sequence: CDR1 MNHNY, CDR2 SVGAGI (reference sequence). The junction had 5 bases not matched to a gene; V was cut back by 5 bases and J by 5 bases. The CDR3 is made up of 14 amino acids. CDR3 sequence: CASSRDRFDQPQHF. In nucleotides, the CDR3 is TGTGCCAGCAGTCGGGACAGGTTCGATCAGCCCCAGCATTTT.

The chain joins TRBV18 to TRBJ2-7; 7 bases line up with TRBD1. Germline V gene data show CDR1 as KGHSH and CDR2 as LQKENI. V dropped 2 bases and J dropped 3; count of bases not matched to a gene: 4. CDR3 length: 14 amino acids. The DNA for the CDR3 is TGTGCCAGCTCACCAACGACAGGGAACTACGAGCAGTACTTC. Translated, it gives CASSPTTGNYEQYF.

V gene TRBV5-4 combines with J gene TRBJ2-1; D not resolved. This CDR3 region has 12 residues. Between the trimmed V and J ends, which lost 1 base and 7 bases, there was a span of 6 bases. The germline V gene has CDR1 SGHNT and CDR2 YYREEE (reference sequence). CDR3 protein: CASSLPGNEQFF. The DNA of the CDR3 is TGTGCCAGCAGCTTGCCTGGGAATGAGCAGTTCTTC.

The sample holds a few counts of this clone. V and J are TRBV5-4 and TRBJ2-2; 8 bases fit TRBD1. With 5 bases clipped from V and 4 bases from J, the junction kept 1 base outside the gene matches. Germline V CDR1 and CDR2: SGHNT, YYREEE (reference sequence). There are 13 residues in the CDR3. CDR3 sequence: CASRDRATGELFF. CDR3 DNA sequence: TGTGCCAGCAGGGACAGGGCCACCGGGGAGCTGTTTTTT.

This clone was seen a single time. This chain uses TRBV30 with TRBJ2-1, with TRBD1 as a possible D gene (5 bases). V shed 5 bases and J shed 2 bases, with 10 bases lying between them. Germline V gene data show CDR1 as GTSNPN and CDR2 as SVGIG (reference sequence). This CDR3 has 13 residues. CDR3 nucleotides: TGTGCCTGGGGGATGGGGCCCTACAATGAGCAGTTCTTC. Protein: CAWGMGPYNEQFF.

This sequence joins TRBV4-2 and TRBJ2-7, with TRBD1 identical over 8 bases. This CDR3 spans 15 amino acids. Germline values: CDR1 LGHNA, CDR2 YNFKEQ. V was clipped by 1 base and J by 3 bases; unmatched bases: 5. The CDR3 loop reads CASSQARTGGYEQYF. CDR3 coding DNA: TGTGCCAGCAGCCAAGCGAGAACAGGGGGCTACGAGCAGTACTTC.

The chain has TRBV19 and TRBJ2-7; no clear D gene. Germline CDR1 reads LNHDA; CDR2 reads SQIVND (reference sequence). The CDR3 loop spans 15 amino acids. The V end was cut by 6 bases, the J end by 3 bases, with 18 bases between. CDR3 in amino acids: CASSQSTAGFYEQYF. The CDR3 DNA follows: TGTGCCAGTAGCCAATCGACGGCCGGGTTCTACGAGCAGTACTTC.

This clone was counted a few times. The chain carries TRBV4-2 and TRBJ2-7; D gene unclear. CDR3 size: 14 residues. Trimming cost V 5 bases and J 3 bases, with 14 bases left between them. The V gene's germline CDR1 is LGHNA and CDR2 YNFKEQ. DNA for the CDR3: TGTGCCAGCAGCTTAGAGGCCAGCCGCTACGAGCAGTACTTC. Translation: CASSLEASRYEQYF.

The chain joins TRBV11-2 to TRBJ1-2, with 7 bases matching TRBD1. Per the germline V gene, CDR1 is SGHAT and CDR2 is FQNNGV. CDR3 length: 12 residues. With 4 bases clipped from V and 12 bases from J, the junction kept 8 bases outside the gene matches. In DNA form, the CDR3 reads TGTGCCAGCAGCTCATCAGGGGGGGCCCACACCTTC. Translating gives CASSSSGGAHTF.